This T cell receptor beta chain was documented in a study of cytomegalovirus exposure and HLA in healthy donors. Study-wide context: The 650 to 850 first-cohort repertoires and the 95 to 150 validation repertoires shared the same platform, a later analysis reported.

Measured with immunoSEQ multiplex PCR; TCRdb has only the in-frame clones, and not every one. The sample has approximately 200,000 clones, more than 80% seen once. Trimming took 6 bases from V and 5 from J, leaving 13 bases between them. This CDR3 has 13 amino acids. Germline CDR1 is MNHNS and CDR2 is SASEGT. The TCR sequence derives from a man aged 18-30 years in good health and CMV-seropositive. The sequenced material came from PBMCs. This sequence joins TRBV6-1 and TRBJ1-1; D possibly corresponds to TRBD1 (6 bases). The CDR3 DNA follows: TGTGCCAGCAGGGAAAACAGGGAGACTGAAGCTTTCTTT. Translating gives CASRENRETEAFF.